The sequence of this T cell receptor (beta chain) was determined in a study of immune cell composition in non-small cell lung cancer. A remark on this clone: What it recognizes is unknown.

DNA was extracted from unsorted cell suspensions stored frozen. Findings and limits, study-wide: About 80% of squamous and approximately 30% of adenocarcinoma cases had tumour-associated clones >0.5%. Adenocarcinomas with higher top tumour-associated clone frequency had more reactive TILs. Squamous lung tumours showed higher top 10 clone scores and clonality than adenocarcinomas.

CDR1 is SEHNR, CDR2 FQNEAQ, per germline (reference sequence). The V gene lost 5 bases and the J gene lost 5 bases, with 15 bases spanning the gap. The CDR3 runs 14 residues. TCRdb's copy holds only in-frame clones and misses some; the assay was immunoSEQ multiplex PCR. The sample has more than 1,000 clones; approximately 79% are singletons. The TCR originated in a human donor with non-small cell lung cancer. This sequence joins TRBV7-9 and TRBJ1-2; TRBD1 is a possible D gene (6 bases). Sequencing used lung tumor tissue. This CDR3 reads CASSGSSGVYGYTF. The CDR3 DNA sequence: TGTGCCAGCAGCGGAAGTTCAGGGGTTTATGGCTACACCTTC. The whole variable domain, remainder taken from reference TRBV7-9 and TRBJ1-2, is DTGVSQNPRHKITKRGQNVTFRCDPISEHNRLYWYRQTLGQGPEFLTYFQNEAQLEKSRLLSDRFSAERPKGSFSTLEIQRTEQGDSAMYLCASSGSSGVYGYTFGSGTRLTVV.